This TCR beta chain was identified in a study of patients and donors after allogeneic stem cell transplantation. TCRdb recomputed calls from the RT-PCR reads with MiXCR, one row per CDR3 protein. The repertoire consists of about a million distinct CDR3 sequences, with more than 15% occurring once and the leading ten covering around 6%. The sequence was obtained from a human donor who was either an allogeneic HSCT recipient or a stem cell or donor lymphocyte infusion donor (not recorded which). It is not recorded whose cells these are; they may come from a transplant donor. The sample taken for sequencing was blood, either unsorted or a sorted T cell fraction (not recorded which).

The CDR3, as DNA: TGTGCCAGCAGCAAGACGGACAGGATAGGCACTGAAGCTTTCTTT. Its protein product is CASSKTDRIGTEAFF. The chain links TRBV12-3 or TRBV12-4 to TRBJ1-1, with TRBD1 matching 7 bases. V was clipped by 6 bases and J by 4 bases; unmatched bases: 11. There are 15 residues in the CDR3.